These 21 T cell receptor beta chains came from one sample sequenced in a study of spatial heterogeneity in lung cancer. As to time point: sample taken at primary tumor resection. From tumor, nontumor lung or frozen PBMC, whole RNA was taken unsorted for sequencing. TCRdb redid the calling of the 5' RACE reads with MiXCR, one entry per CDR3 protein. The table shows roughly 40,000 distinct CDR3 sequences, with approximately 7% occurring only once. The material sequenced was PBMCs, taken at surgery. The source is a female donor with early-stage non-small cell lung cancer.

This clonotype was counted many times. This CDR3 is CASSRGLAGGSSTDTQYF. CDR3 in DNA: TGTGCCAGCAGCCGGGGACTAGCGGGGGGATCCAGCACAGATACGCAGTATTTT. This rearrangement joins TRBV7-9 to TRBJ2-3; TRBD2 agrees at 15 bases. The V gene end was trimmed by 5 bases and the J gene end by 0 bases; junction bases not matched to a gene: 6. The CDR3 spans 18 residues. Germline V gene lookup returns CDR1 SEHNR and CDR2 FQNEAQ (reference sequence).

This clonotype has only a few counts. V usage is TRBV12-3 or TRBV12-4 and J usage is TRBJ2-2, with a possible D match to TRBD1 (6 bases). V dropped 4 bases and J dropped 4 bases, with 19 bases sitting between them. The length of the CDR3 is 17 residues. Here the CDR3 reads CASSSAGAGVTTGELFF. The CDR3 coding sequence is TGTGCCAGCAGTTCCGCCGGGGCAGGGGTGACCACCGGGGAGCTGTTTTTT.

This clonotype was counted ten times or more. V and J are TRBV6-6 and TRBJ2-7; 7 bases are a match to TRBD2. Germline-derived CDR1 and CDR2 are MNHNY and SVGAGI (reference sequence). Germline trimming cut 2 bases from V and 6 bases from J; bases unmatched to any gene: 7. This CDR3 is built from 14 residues. The CDR3 nucleotides are TGTGCCAGCAGTTACGACCGTATAGCGGGCGAGCAGTACTTC. Its protein product is CASSYDRIAGEQYF.

This clonotype was detected ten times or more. The rearrangement joins TRBV27 to TRBJ2-7, with 7 bases lining up with TRBD1. The CDR3 has 13 amino acids. V lost 2 bases to trimming and J lost 6 bases; unmatched junction nucleotides: 4. The germline V gene has CDR1 MNHEY and CDR2 SMNVEV (reference sequence). In nucleotides, the CDR3 is TGTGCCAGCAGTTTAGACAGGGTTGGCGAGCAGTACTTC. Encoded protein: CASSLDRVGEQYF.

As regards this clonotype: Just one base apart from a much larger clone, this may be a read error. This chain links TRBV27 with TRBJ1-2; TRBD1 is a possible D gene (6 bases). CDR1 is MNHEY and CDR2 is SMNVEV in the germline V gene (reference sequence). Trimming removed 5 bases at V and 5 bases at J, with 12 bases between. The CDR3 runs to 13 residues. The CDR3 sequence is CASSRGGLYGYTF. CDR3 nucleotides: TGTGCCAGCAGTAGAGGGGGACTGTATGGCTACACCTTC.

This clonotype came up many times. The chain links TRBV7-6 to TRBJ2-3; D not resolved. V lost 5 bases, J lost 11 bases, and 17 bases lay in between. Germline values: CDR1 SGHVS, CDR2 FNYEAQ. This CDR3 comprises 13 residues. The CDR3 reads CASSPILAPKQYF. DNA of the CDR3: TGTGCCAGCAGCCCCATTTTAGCCCCCAAGCAGTATTTT.

The chain uses TRBV7-9 and TRBJ1-6, with 7 bases that match TRBD1. The J segment lost 7 bases and the V segment lost 3 bases, leaving 6 bases of the junction unmatched. CDR3 size: 15 residues. Germline V gene lookup returns CDR1 SEHNR and CDR2 FQNEAQ (reference sequence). As DNA, the CDR3 is TGTGCCAGCAGCTTGAGGACAGGACCCAATTCACCCCTCCACTTT. Amino acid sequence: CASSLRTGPNSPLHF.

CDR3 sequence: CASSFAPSGTGELFF. Written as DNA, the CDR3 is TGTGCCAGCAGCTTCGCACCTAGCGGGACCGGGGAGCTGTTTTTT. The chain recombines TRBV7-2 with TRBJ2-2; 8 nucleotides agree with TRBD2. Germline lookup yields CDR1 SGHTA and CDR2 FQGNSA. This CDR3 comprises 15 residues. Trimming took 3 bases from V and 5 from J; bases not matched to a gene: 5.

This clonotype occurred many times. J is TRBJ2-5 and V is TRBV29-1; possibly TRBD1 for D (6 bases). The germline V and J ends were trimmed by 6 bases and 9 bases, with 20 bases remaining between them. Germline V CDR1 and CDR2: SQVTM, ANQGSEA. There are 13 residues in the CDR3. For the CDR3, the DNA is TGCAGCGTAAATACGGACAGTACAAGGGCCCAGTACTTC. Amino acids: CSVNTDSTRAQYF. The full variable domain, with the rest looked up from reference TRBV29-1 and TRBJ2-5, is SAVISQKPSRDICQRGTSLTIQCQVDSQVTMMFWYRQQPGQSLTLIATANQGSEATYESGFVIDKFPISRPNLTFSTLTVSNMSPEDSSIYLCSVNTDSTRAQYFGPGTRLLVL.

This clonotype was recorded many times. The chain combines TRBV20-1 with TRBJ2-1; 12 nucleotides match TRBD2. Trimming took 5 bases from V and 3 from J; bases not matched to a gene: 11. The CDR3 length is 17 residues. Germline V CDR1 and CDR2: DFQATT, SNEGSKA (reference sequence). CDR3 amino acids: CSAPGSSGGASYNEQFF. CDR3 nucleotides: TGCAGTGCTCCCGGGTCTAGCGGGGGGGCCAGCTACAATGAGCAGTTCTTC.

With regard to this clonotype: Compared with germline, one end of the junction differs, possibly owing to a read error. The chain is built from TRBV7-7 and TRBJ1-1; no clear D. The CDR3 has 13 residues. Germline assignment: CDR1 SSHAT and CDR2 FNYEAQ (reference sequence). Here the CDR3 reads CASSLALDTEAFF. For the CDR3, the DNA is TGTGCTAGCAGCTTAGCGCTGGACACTGAAGCTTTCTTT.

This sequence joins TRBV18 and TRBJ1-3; D gene uncertain. This CDR3 is built from 16 residues. Between the trimmed V and J ends, which lost 6 bases and 0 bases, there was a span of 15 bases. Germline V gene sequence: CDR1 KGHSH, CDR2 LQKENI. The CDR3 DNA sequence: TGTGCCAGCTCTAGTGCAGGCCCGGGCTCTGGAAACACCATATATTTT. It is translated as CASSSAGPGSGNTIYF. Full variable domain (rest looked up from reference TRBV18 and TRBJ1-3): NAGVMQNPRHLVRRRGQEARLRCSPMKGHSHVYWYRQLPEEGLKFMVYLQKENIIDESGMPKERFSAEFPKEGPSILRIQQVVRGDSAAYFCASSSAGPGSGNTIYFGEGSWLTVV.

This clonotype was counted only a few times. The genes are TRBV4-3 and TRBJ1-5, with 9 bases identical to TRBD1. This CDR3 spans 17 amino acids. Germline CDR1 and CDR2: LGHNA and YSLEER. Trimming cost V 4 bases and J 2 bases; bases outside gene matches: 9. CDR3 amino acids: CASSRILDRGGNQPQHF. CDR3 coding DNA: TGCGCCAGCAGCCGGATCTTAGACAGGGGGGGCAATCAGCCCCAGCATTTT.

This clonotype was seen repeatedly, ten times or more. In DNA form, the CDR3 reads TGTGCCAGCAGCTTGGATAATTCACCCCTCCACTTT. Translating it yields CASSLDNSPLHF. The rearrangement links TRBV7-2 to TRBJ1-6; D is unclear. Germline V CDR1 and CDR2: SGHTA, FQGNSA. The CDR3 runs to 12 residues. Trimming left V 3 bases short and J 5 bases short, with 2 bases between.

This clonotype was recorded at least ten times. This chain uses TRBV5-1 with TRBJ2-1; D ambiguous. This CDR3 has 16 amino acids. Germline CDR1 is SGHRS and CDR2 is YFSETQ. Trimming cost V 3 bases and J 5 bases, with 18 bases left between them. CDR3 bases: TGCGCCAGCAGCTACTTTGTGGGTGGTCTCGACAATGAGCAGTTCTTC. Its translation is CASSYFVGGLDNEQFF. The full variable domain, in which reference TRBV5-1 and TRBJ2-1 provide the parts outside the CDR3, is KAGVTQTPRYLIKTRGQQVTLSCSPISGHRSVSWYQQTPGQGLQFLFEYFSETQRNKGNFPGRFSGRQFSNSRSEMNVSTLELGDSALYLCASSYFVGGLDNEQFFGPGTRLTVL.

This clonotype was observed many times. The chain employs TRBV28 and TRBJ1-5; TRBD1 agrees at 8 bases. The CDR3 runs 15 residues. The germline gives CDR1 MDHEN, CDR2 SYDVKM. J gave up 4 bases and V 5 bases, and 7 bases lay outside the gene matches. CDR3 in amino acids: CASSLGQGGNQPQHF. The CDR3 DNA reads as TGTGCCAGCAGTCTCGGACAGGGCGGTAATCAGCCCCAGCATTTT.

This clonotype was seen only a few times. The chain couples TRBV20-1 to TRBJ1-2, with D perhaps matching TRBD1 (6 bases). V lost 0 bases and J lost 3, with 14 bases in between. CDR3 size: 15 residues. Germline CDR1 is DFQATT and CDR2 is SNEGSKA (reference sequence). This CDR3 reads CSARDRGSGDYGYTF. The CDR3 coding sequence is TGCAGTGCTAGAGACCGCGGGTCAGGGGACTATGGCTACACCTTC.

The V call is TRBV20-1, the J call TRBJ1-5; possibly TRBD1 for D (5 bases). The CDR3 loop spans 17 amino acids. Trimming stripped 0 bases from V and 0 bases from J, with 15 bases between. The germline V gene has CDR1 DFQATT and CDR2 SNEGSKA (reference sequence). CDR3 region: CSARDARVGSSNQPQHF. The DNA of the CDR3 is TGCAGTGCTAGAGACGCCAGGGTGGGCAGTAGCAATCAGCCCCAGCATTTT.

This clonotype was picked up many times. V is TRBV24-1 and J is TRBJ2-2, with 8 bases identical to TRBD1. Unmatched junction bases numbered 4, after V lost 8 bases and J lost 0 bases. Germline V gene data show CDR1 as KGHDR and CDR2 as SFDVKD. The CDR3 length is 15 residues. The CDR3 bases are TGTGCCACCACGCAGACAGGGGCGAACACCGGGGAGCTGTTTTTT. Translated, it gives CATTQTGANTGELFF.

This clonotype appeared many times. The rearrangement uses TRBV11-3 and TRBJ2-1; 7 nucleotides line up with TRBD2. Germline V gives CDR1 SGHNT, CDR2 YENEEA. The CDR3 extends over 14 amino acids. V lost 3 bases, J lost 4 bases, and 3 bases stayed unmatched. CDR3 nucleotides: TGTGCCAGCAGCTTGGGAGGGACGTACAATGAGCAGTTCTTC. As protein: CASSLGGTYNEQFF. Full variable domain (remainder filled in from reference TRBV11-3 and TRBJ2-1): EAGVVQSPRYKIIEKKQPVAFWCNPISGHNTLYWYLQNLGQGPELLIRYENEEAVDDSQLPKDRFSAERLKGVDSTLKIQPAELGDSAVYLCASSLGGTYNEQFFGPGTRLTVL.

This clonotype was counted ten times or more. The genes are TRBV20-1 and TRBJ1-2; D is uncertain. CDR3 length equals 13 residues. V dropped 4 bases and J dropped 4 bases, with 13 bases sitting between them. CDR1 is DFQATT and CDR2 is SNEGSKA in the germline V gene (reference sequence). CDR3 region: CSAKWTNLYGYTF. DNA for the CDR3: TGCAGTGCTAAATGGACGAACCTCTATGGCTACACCTTC.